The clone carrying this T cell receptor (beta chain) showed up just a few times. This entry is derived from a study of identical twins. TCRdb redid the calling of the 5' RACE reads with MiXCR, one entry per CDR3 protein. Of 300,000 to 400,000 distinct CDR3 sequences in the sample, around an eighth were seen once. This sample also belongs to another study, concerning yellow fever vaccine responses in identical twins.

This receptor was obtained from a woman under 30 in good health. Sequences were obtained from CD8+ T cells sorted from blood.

Here the CDR3 reads CASSQGVLAGVGSGTDTQYF. In DNA, the CDR3 is TGTGCCAGCAGCCAAGGAGTTTTAGCGGGAGTCGGCTCCGGCACAGATACGCAGTATTTT. The chain has TRBV4-2 and TRBJ2-3; 9 bases are a match to TRBD2. Trimming removed 1 base from V and 1 base from J; junction bases left unmatched: 15. The germline V gene has CDR1 LGHNA and CDR2 YNFKEQ. The CDR3 consists of 20 residues.